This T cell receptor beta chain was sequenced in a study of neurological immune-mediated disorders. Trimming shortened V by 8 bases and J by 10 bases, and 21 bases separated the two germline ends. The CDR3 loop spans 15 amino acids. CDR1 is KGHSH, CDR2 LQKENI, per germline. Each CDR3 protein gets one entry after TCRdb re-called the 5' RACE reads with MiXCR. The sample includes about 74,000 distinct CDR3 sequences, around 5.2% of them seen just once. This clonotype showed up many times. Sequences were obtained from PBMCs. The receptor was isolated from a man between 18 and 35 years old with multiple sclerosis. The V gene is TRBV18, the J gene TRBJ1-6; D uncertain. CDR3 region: CASRRIEGLGSPLHF. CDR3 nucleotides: TGTGCCAGCCGACGCATTGAGGGATTAGGGTCACCCCTCCACTTT.